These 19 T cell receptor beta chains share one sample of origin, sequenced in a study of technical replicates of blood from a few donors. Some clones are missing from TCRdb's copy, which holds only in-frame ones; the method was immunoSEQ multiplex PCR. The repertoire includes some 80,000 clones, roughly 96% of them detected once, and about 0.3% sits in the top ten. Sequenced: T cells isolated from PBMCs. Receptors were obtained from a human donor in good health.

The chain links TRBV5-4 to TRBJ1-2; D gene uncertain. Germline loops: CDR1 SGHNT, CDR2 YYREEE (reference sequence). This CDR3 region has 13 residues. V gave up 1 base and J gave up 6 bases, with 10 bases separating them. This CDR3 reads CASSLTGIHGYTF. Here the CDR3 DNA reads TGTGCCAGCAGCTTGACGGGAATTCATGGCTACACCTTC. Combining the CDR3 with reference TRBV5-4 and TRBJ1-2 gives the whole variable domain ETGVTQSPTHLIKTRGQQVTLRCSSQSGHNTVSWYQQALGQGPQFIFQYYREEENGRGNFPPRFSGLQFPNYSSELNVNALELDDSALYLCASSLTGIHGYTFGSGTRLTVV.

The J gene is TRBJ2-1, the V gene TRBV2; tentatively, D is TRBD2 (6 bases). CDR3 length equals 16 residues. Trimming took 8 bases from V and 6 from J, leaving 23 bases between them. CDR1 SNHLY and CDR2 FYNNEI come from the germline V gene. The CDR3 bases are TGTGCCAGCCCTGGTGAGTCCCGGGACTCGTCCAATGAGCAGTTCTTC. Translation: CASPGESRDSSNEQFF. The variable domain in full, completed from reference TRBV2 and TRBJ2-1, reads EPEVTQTPSHQVTQMGQEVILRCVPISNHLYFYWYRQILGQKVEFLVSFYNNEISEKSEIFDDQFSVERPDGSNFTLKIRSTKLEDSAMYFCASPGESRDSSNEQFFGPGTRLTVL.

CDR3 sequence reads: CACGVGNTEAFF. The CDR3 DNA reads TGTGCCTGTGGAGTCGGGAACACTGAAGCTTTCTTT. The chain has TRBV30 and TRBJ1-1; no firm D call. CDR3 length: 12 residues. V was shortened by 6 bases and J by 1 base, with 9 bases between the two germline ends. CDR1 and CDR2 (germline): GTSNPN, SVGIG (reference sequence).

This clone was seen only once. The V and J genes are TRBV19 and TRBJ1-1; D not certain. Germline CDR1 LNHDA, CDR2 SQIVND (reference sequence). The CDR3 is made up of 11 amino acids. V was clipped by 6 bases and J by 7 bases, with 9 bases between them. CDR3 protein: CASRKRIEAFF. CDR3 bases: TGTGCCAGTAGAAAGAGGATTGAAGCTTTCTTT.

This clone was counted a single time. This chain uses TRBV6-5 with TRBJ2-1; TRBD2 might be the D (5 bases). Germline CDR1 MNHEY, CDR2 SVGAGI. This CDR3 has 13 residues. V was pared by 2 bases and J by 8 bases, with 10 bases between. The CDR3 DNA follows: TGTGCCAGCAGTTACGGAGGCATCTATGAGCAGTTCTTC. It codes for CASSYGGIYEQFF.

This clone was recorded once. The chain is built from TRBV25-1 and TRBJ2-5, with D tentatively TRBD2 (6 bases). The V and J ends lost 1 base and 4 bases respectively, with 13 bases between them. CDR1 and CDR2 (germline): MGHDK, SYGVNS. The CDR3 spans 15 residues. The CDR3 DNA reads TGTGCCAGCAGTGAATCACCGGGAGATTTAGAGACCCAGTACTTC. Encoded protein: CASSESPGDLETQYF.

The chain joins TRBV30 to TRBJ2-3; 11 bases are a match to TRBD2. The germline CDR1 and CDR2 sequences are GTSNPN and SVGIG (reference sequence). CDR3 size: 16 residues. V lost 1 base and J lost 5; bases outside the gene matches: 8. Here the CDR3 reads CAWSEGLAGGGDTQYF. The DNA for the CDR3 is TGTGCCTGGAGTGAGGGGCTAGCGGGAGGTGGAGATACGCAGTATTTT.

CDR3 sequence reads: CASTRGPDTEAFF. For the CDR3, the DNA is TGTGCCAGCACCAGGGGGCCTGACACTGAAGCTTTCTTT. The V gene is TRBV11-3, the J gene TRBJ1-1, with 8 bases identical to TRBD1. The CDR3 runs to 13 residues. V gave up 7 bases and J gave up 3 bases; unmatched junction bases: 4. CDR1 is SGHNT, CDR2 YENEEA, per germline.

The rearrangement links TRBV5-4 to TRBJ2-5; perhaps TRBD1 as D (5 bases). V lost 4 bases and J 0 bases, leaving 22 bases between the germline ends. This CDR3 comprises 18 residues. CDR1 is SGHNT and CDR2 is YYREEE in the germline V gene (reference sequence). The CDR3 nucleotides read TGTGCCAGCAGCGCGGAGCAGGGCGCGGTACCGTACCAAGAGACCCAGTACTTC. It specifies CASSAEQGAVPYQETQYF.

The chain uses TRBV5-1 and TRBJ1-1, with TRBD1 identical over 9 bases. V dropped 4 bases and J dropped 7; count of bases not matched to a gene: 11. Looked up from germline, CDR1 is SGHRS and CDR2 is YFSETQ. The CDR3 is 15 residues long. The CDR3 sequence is CASSPGAGTGYEAFF. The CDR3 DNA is TGCGCCAGCAGCCCAGGCGCCGGGACAGGGTATGAAGCTTTCTTT.

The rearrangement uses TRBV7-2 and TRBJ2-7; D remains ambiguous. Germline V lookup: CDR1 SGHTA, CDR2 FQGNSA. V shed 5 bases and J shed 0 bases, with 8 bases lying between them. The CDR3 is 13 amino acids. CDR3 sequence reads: CASSVQLSYEQYF. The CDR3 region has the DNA TGTGCCAGCAGCGTACAGCTCTCCTACGAGCAGTACTTC.

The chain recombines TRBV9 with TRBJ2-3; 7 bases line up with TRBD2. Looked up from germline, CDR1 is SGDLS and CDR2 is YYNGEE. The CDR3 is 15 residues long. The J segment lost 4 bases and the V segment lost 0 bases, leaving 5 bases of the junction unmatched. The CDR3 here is CASSVEAGVADTQYF. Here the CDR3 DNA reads TGTGCCAGCAGCGTAGAGGCGGGAGTGGCAGATACGCAGTATTTT.

Written as DNA, the CDR3 is TGTGCCAGCAGTTTATCGCGGGGCCTTAATGAAAAACTGTTTTTT. It is translated as CASSLSRGLNEKLFF. This sequence joins TRBV27 and TRBJ1-4; maybe TRBD1 (5 bases). Trimming cost V 0 bases and J 4 bases, with 9 bases left between them. The CDR3 contains 15 residues. Per germline, CDR1 MNHEY and CDR2 SMNVEV (reference sequence).

This chain's CDR3 is CASKMTGSETQYF. In DNA, the CDR3 is TGTGCCAGTAAGATGACAGGGAGTGAGACCCAGTACTTC. The rearrangement links TRBV19 to TRBJ2-5; 7 bases fit TRBD1. Looked up from germline, CDR1 is LNHDA and CDR2 is SQIVND (reference sequence). V trimming: 7 bases; J trimming: 5 bases; junction bases outside the gene matches: 7. The CDR3 has 13 amino acids.

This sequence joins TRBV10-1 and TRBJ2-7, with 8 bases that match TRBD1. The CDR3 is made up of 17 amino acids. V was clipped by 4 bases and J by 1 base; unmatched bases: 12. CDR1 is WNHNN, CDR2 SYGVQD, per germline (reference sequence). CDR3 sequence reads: CASSVRQGPSYSYEQYF. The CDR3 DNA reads TGCGCCAGCAGTGTCAGACAGGGGCCTTCCTATTCCTACGAGCAGTACTTC.

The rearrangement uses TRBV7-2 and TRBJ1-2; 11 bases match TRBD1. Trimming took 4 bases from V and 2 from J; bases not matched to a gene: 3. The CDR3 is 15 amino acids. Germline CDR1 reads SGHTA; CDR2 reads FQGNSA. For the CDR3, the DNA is TGTGCCAGCAGCTCAGGGACAGGGGGGAACTATGGCTACACCTTC. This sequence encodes CASSSGTGGNYGYTF.

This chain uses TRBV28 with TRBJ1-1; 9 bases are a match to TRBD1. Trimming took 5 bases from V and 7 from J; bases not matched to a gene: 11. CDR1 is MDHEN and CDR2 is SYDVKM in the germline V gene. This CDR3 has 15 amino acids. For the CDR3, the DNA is TGTGCCAGCAGTCAATACAGGGGGCTCCGGGTTGAAGCTTTCTTT. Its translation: CASSQYRGLRVEAFF.

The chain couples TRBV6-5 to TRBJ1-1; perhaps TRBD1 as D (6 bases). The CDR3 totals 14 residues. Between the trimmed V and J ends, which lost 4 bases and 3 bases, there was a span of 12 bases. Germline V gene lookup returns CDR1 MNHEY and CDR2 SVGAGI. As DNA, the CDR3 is TGTGCCAGCAGTTTCCAGACAGGTCACACTGAAGCTTTCTTT. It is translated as CASSFQTGHTEAFF.

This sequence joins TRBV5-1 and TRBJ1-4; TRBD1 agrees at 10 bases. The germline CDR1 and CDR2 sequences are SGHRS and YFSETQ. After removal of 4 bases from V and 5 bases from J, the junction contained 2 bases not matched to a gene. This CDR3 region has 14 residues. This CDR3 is CASSPGQGNEKLFF. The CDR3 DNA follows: TGCGCCAGCAGCCCGGGACAGGGGAATGAAAAACTGTTTTTT.